The text below deals with one TCR beta chain. One entry per CDR3 protein, called by TCRdb with MiXCR from the 5' RACE reads. The sample shows 240,000 or so distinct CDR3 sequences, roughly 9.4% of them seen only once. The data were obtained in a study of T-cell memory formation after mild COVID-19. This CDR3 comprises 16 residues. V trimming: 0 bases; J trimming: 3 bases; junction bases outside the gene matches: 8. From germline, CDR1 is MNHEY and CDR2 SMNVEV (reference sequence). The sequence came from a man aged 18 to 35 who had mild COVID-19 (a few samples of this study predate the infection). Cell type and time point are not known. The sequenced sample consisted of PBMCs or a T cell subset sorted from them (not recorded which). V and J are TRBV27 and TRBJ2-7; TRBD1 matches 7 bases. CDR3: CASSLSLGTALYEQYF. In DNA, the CDR3 is TGTGCCAGCAGTTTATCGCTCGGGACAGCCCTCTACGAGCAGTACTTC.